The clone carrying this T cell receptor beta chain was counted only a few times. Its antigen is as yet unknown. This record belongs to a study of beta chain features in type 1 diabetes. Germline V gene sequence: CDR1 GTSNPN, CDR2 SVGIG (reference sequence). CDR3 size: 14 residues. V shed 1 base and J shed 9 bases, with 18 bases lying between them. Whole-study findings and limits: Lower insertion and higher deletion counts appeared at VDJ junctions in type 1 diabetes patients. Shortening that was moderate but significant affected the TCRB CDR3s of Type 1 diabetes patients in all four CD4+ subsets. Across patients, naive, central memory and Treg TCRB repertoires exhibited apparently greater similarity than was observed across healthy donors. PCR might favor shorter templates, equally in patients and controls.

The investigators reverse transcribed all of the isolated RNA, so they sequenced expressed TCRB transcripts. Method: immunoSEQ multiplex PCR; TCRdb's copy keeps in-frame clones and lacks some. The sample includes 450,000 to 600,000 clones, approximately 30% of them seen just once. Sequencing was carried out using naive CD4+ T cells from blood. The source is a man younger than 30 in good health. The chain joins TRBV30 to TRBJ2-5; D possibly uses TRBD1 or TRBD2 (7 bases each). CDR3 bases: TGTGCCTGGAGTGGAAGGCAGGGGGGGGTGGCCCAGTACTTC. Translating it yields CAWSGRQGGVAQYF.